The TCR beta chain described here comes from a study of cytomegalovirus exposure and HLA in healthy donors. Study-level results: Some public TCRs appeared in many individuals, while most sequences were rare. In the roughly 130 validation repertoires, a later analysis found that first-cohort TCR clusters tended to co-occur.

This table comes from immunoSEQ multiplex PCR, and its TCRdb copy is limited to in-frame clones, with some not included. The sample has fewer than 200,000 clones, roughly 86% seen once. The CDR3 consists of 20 residues. CDR1 and CDR2 (germline): SGHVS, FNYEAQ. The junction had 22 bases not matched to a gene; V was cut back by 5 bases and J by 0 bases. Points on this clone: Antigen specificity is unknown.

This TCR derives from a man aged 25 to 40 in good health and CMV-seropositive. Sequencing was performed on PBMCs. The chain carries TRBV7-6 and TRBJ2-7; 7 positions match TRBD2. CDR3 amino acids: CASSPLPPGLAGASSYEQYF. The CDR3 DNA reads as TGTGCCAGCAGCCCCCTCCCCCCCGGGTTAGCGGGCGCTAGCTCCTACGAGCAGTACTTC.